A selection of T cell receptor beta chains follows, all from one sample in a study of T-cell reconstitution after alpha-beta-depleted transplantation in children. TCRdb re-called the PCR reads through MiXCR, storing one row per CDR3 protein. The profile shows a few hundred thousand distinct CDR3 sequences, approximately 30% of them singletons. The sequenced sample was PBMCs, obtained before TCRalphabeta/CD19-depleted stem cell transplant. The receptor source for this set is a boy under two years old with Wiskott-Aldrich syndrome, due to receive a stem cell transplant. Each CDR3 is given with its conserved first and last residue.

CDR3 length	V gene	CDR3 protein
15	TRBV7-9	CASSLGLPNSYEQYF
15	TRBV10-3	CAISESNGVVDTQYF
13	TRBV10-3	CAISEGRSYGYTF
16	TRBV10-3	CAISDTGAPNKNIQYF
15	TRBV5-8	CASSLKGLLPYGYTF
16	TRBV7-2	CASSRTSGRAHGTQYF
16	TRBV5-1	CASSLLPTGLDSPLHF
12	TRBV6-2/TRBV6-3	CASRTTSGRQFF
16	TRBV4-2	CASSQPGQLAKNIQYF
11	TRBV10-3	CAIRNTGELFF
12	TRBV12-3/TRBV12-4	CATKGGWDTQYF
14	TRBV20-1	CRPWREGPYNEQFF
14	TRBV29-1	CSVVGKFMNTEAFF
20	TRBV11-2	CASSHWREDGGTAEKETQYF
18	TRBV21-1	CASSKGGRVIPHNQPQHF
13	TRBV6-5	CASGAGDNQPQHF
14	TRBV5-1	CASSSGQAGNIQYF
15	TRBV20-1	CSASEVRLSNQPQHF
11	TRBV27	CASSFPNEQYF
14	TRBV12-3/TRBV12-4	CASSLARGGGEAFF
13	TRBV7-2	CASSLEVPNEQFF
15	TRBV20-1	CSAKRQGGLDSPLHF
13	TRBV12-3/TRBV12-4	CASKVVQYNEQFF
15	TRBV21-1	CASSDGTGKTYEQYF
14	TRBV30	CAWSLKYDNEKLFF
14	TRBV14	CASSQGRPTDTQYF
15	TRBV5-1	CASSPGPLRSLEQYF
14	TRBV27	CASSLGRPNQPQHF
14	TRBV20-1	CSARDPLMNTEAFF
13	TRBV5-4	CASSRSTGIEQFF
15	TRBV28	CASSLFKLAAGELFF
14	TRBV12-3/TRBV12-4	CASSGTGDNQPQHF
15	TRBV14	CASSQRTLGYNEQFF
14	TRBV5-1	CASSLHNIVNEQFF
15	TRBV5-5	CASSLGLNGNEKLFF
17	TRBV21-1	CASSKVWQGGTGNTIYF
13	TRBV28	CASSSQGFGTQYF
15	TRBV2	CASSPGTVNTGELFF
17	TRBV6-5	CASSYSGWAPAYDTQYF
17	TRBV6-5	CASSYTGLGSGANVLTF
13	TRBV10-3	CAISKEPSGTPKF
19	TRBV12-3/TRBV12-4	CASTYDRSLVHGSYNEQFF
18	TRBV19	CASISTDQTGRGSAGYTF
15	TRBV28	CASSPIAGISQPQHF
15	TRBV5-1	CASSITGGPGQPQHF
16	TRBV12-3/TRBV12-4	CASSLELAGGVETQYF
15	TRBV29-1	CSVTLTSRVQETQYF
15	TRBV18	CASSQGSVNTGELFF
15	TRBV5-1	CASSSNRGRVAEAFF
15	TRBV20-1	CSARPSLGGNQPQHF
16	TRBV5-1	CASSLLGQGSTDTQYF
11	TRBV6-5	CATLSENEQFF